A selection of T cell receptor beta chains follows, all from one sample in a study of T-cell reconstitution after alpha-beta-depleted transplantation in children. TCRdb called the PCR reads again in MiXCR, with one record for every CDR3 protein. The table records fewer than 1 million distinct CDR3 sequences, less than 20% of them present only once. Sequences were derived from PBMCs, mostly from graft donor cells, sampled 360 days after TCRalphabeta/CD19-depleted stem cell transplant. Source of these receptors: a male patient younger than 18 who had a stem cell transplant for acute lymphoblastic leukemia, so the T cells may come from the graft donor. Each CDR3 is given with its conserved first and last residue. Each record gives: D gene, clone size, J gene, V gene, CDR3 protein, CDR3 DNA. A D gene is named only where the DNA matches it firmly. The size of a clone is reported for some rows only, either as once, few or many, or as a class for expanded clones.

-	-	TRBJ2-1	TRBV18	CASSPRGVSGSSSYNEQFF	TGTGCCAGCTCACCACGTGGGGTTAGCGGTTCCAGCTCCTACAATGAGCAGTTCTTC
-	-	TRBJ2-7	TRBV29-1	CSVEDLQGGYEQYF	TGCAGCGTTGAAGATCTGCAGGGGGGCTACGAGCAGTACTTC
TRBD1	-	TRBJ2-6	TRBV9	CASSVSPGQPSGANVLTF	TGTGCCAGCAGCGTTTCCCCGGGACAGCCATCTGGGGCCAACGTCCTGACTTTC
-	few	TRBJ2-1	TRBV7-9	CASSSNAQGGTYNEQFF	TGTGCCAGCAGCTCCAACGCCCAAGGAGGAACCTACAATGAGCAGTTCTTC
-	few	TRBJ2-1	TRBV7-9	CASSFVDSSPGDEQFF	TGTGCCAGCAGCTTTGTAGACTCCTCCCCCGGGGATGAGCAGTTCTTC
TRBD2	few	TRBJ2-5	TRBV7-9	CASSARLAGGVTQYF	TGTGCCAGCAGCGCCCGACTAGCGGGAGGGGTGACCCAGTACTTC
-	-	TRBJ2-7	TRBV20-1	CSASRGTHEQYF	TGCAGTGCTAGTAGGGGGACCCACGAGCAGTACTTC
-	few	TRBJ1-4	TRBV5-1	CASSLGTEEKLFF	TGCGCCAGCAGCTTGGGGACGGAAGAAAAACTGTTTTTT
-	few	TRBJ1-6	TRBV28	CASSSIQAYNSPLHF	TGTGCCAGCAGTTCTATACAGGCTTATAATTCACCCCTCCACTTT
-	-	TRBJ2-1	TRBV7-9	CASSFPAGKFDEQFF	TGTGCCAGCAGCTTTCCAGCGGGTAAATTCGATGAGCAGTTCTTC